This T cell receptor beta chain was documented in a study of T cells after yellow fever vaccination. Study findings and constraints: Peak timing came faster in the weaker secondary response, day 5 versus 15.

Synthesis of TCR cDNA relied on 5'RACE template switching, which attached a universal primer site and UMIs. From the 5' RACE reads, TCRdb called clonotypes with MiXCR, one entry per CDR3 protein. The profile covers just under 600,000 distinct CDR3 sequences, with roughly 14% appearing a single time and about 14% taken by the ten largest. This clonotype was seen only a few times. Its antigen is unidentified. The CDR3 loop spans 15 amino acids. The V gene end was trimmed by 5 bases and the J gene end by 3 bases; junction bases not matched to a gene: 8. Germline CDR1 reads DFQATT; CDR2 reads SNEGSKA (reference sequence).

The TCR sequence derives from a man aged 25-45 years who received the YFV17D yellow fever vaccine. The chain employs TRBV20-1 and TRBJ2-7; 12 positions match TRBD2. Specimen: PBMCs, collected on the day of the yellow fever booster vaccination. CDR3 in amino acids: CSADGLAGQRYEQYF. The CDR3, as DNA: TGCAGTGCTGACGGACTAGCGGGACAACGCTACGAGCAGTACTTC.